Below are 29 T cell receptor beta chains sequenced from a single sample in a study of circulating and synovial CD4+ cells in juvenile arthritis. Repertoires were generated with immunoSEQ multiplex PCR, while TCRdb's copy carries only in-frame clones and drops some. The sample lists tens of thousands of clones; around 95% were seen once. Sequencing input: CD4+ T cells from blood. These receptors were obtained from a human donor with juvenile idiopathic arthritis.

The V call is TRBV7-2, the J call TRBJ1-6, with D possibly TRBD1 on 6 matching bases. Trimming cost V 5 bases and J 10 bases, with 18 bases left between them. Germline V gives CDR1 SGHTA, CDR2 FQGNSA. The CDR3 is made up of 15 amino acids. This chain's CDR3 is CASSLQGGAQSPLHF. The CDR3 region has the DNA TGTGCCAGCAGCCTACAAGGGGGGGCACAGTCACCCCTCCACTTT.

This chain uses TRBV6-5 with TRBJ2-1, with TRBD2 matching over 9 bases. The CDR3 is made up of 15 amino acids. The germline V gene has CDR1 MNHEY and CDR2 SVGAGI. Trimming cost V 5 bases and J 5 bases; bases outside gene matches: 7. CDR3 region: CASSPTSGYNNEQFF. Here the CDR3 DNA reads TGTGCCAGCAGTCCTACTAGCGGGTATAACAATGAGCAGTTCTTC.

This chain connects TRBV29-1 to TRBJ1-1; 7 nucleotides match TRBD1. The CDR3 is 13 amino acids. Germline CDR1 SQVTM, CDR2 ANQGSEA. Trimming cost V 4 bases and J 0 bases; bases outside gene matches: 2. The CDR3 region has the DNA TGCAGCGTTGGCAGGGGGTTGAACACTGAAGCTTTCTTT. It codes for CSVGRGLNTEAFF. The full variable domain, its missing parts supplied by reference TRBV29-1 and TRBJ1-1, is SAVISQKPSRDICQRGTSLTIQCQVDSQVTMMFWYRQQPGQSLTLIATANQGSEATYESGFVIDKFPISRPNLTFSTLTVSNMSPEDSSIYLCSVGRGLNTEAFFGQGTRLTVV.

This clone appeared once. The CDR3 region is CATGTGGTEAFF. The CDR3 DNA is TGTGCCACCGGGACAGGGGGCACTGAAGCTTTCTTT. This sequence joins TRBV6-6 and TRBJ1-1; 11 nucleotides match TRBD1. J gave up 4 bases and V 10 bases, and 2 bases lay outside the gene matches. The CDR3 covers 12 residues. In germline, CDR1 is MNHNY, CDR2 SVGAGI (reference sequence).

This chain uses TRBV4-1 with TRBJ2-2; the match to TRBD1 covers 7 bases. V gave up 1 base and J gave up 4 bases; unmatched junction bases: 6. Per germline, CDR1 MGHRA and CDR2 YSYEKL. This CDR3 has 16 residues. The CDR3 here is CASSQVDRDITGELFF. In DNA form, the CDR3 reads TGCGCCAGCAGCCAAGTTGACAGGGATATCACCGGGGAGCTGTTTTTT.

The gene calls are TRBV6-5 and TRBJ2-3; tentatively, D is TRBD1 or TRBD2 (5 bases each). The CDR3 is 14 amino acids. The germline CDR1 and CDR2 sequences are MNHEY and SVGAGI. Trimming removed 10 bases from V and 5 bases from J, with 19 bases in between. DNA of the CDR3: TGTGCCACCAGAGGGGCTCCTCTTAGAGATACGCAGTATTTT. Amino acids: CATRGAPLRDTQYF.

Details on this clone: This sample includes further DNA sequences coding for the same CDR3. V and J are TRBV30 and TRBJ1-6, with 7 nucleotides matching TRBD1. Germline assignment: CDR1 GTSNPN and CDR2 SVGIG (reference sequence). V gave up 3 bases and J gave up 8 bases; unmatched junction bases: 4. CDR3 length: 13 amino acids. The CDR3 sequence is CAWRDRYDSPLHF. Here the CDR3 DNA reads TGTGCCTGGAGGGACAGGTACGATTCACCCCTCCACTTT.

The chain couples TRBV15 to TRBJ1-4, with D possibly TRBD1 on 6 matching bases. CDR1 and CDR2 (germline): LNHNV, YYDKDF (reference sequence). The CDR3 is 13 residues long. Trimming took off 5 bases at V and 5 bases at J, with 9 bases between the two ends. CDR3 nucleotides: TGTGCCACCAGCTGGACAGAAAATGAAAAACTGTTTTTT. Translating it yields CATSWTENEKLFF.

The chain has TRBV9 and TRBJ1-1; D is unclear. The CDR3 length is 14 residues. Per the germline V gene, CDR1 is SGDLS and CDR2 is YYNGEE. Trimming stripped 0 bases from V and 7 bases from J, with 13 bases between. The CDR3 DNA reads TGTGCCAGCAGCGTAGAGTACGGGTCTAATGAAGCTTTCTTT. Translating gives CASSVEYGSNEAFF.

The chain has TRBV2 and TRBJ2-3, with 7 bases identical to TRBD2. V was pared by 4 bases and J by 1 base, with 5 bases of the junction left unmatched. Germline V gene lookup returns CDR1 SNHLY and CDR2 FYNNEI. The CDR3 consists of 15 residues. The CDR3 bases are TGTGCCAGCAGTGTACGACTAGCAGGCACAGATACGCAGTATTTT. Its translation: CASSVRLAGTDTQYF.

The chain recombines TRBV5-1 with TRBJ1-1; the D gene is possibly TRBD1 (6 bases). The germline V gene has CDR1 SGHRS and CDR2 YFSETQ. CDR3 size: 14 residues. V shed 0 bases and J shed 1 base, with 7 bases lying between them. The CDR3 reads CASSLGQANTEAFF. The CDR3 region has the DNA TGCGCCAGCAGCTTGGGACAGGCGAACACTGAAGCTTTCTTT. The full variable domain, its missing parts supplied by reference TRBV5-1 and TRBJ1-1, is KAGVTQTPRYLIKTRGQQVTLSCSPISGHRSVSWYQQTPGQGLQFLFEYFSETQRNKGNFPGRFSGRQFSNSRSEMNVSTLELGDSALYLCASSLGQANTEAFFGQGTRLTVV.

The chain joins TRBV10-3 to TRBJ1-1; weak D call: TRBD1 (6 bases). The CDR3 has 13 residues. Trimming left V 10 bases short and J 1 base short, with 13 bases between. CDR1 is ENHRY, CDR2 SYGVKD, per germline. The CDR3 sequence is CASLGGENTEAFF. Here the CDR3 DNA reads TGTGCCAGTCTTGGGGGCGAGAACACTGAAGCTTTCTTT.

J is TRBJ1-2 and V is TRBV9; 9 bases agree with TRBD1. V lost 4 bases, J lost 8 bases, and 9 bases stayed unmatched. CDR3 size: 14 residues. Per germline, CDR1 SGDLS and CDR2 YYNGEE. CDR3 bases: TGTGCCAGCAGCAAACTACAGGGGGCGCAAGGCTACACCTTC. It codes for CASSKLQGAQGYTF.

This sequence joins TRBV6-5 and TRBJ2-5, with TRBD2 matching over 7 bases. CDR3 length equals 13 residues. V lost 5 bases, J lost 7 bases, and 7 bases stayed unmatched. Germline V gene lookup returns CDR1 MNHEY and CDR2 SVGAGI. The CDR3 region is CASSTGLVATQYF. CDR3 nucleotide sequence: TGTGCCAGCAGTACCGGACTAGTTGCGACCCAGTACTTC.

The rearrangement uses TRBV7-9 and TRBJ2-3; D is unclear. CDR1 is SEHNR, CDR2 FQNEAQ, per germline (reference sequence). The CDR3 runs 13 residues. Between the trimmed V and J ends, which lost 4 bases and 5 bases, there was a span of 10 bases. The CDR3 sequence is CASSYPRLDTQYF. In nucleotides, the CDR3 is TGTGCCAGCAGCTACCCCAGACTAGATACGCAGTATTTT.

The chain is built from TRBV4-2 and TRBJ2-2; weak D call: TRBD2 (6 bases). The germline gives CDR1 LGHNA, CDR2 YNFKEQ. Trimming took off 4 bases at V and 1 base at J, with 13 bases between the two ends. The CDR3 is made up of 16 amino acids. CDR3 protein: CASSPRERLNTGELFF. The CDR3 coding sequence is TGTGCCAGCAGCCCTCGGGAGCGCCTGAACACCGGGGAGCTGTTTTTT.

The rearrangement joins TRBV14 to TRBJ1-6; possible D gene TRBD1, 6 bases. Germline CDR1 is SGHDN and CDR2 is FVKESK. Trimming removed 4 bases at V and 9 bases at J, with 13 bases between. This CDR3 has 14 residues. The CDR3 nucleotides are TGTGCCAGCAGCCGCCAGGGGCAGGGTTCACCCCTCCACTTT. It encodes CASSRQGQGSPLHF.

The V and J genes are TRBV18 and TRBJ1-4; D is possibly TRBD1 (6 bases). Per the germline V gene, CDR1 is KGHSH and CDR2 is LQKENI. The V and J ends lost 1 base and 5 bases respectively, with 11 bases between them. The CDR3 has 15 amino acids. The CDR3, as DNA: TGTGCCAGCTCACCACGACAGGCCTCCAATGAAAAACTGTTTTTT. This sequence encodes CASSPRQASNEKLFF.

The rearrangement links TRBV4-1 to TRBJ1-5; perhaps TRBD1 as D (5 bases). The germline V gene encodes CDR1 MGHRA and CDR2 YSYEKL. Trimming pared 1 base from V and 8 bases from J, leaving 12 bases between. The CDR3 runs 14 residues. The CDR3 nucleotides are TGCGCCAGCAGCCAAGTCCAGGGCTTGGAGCCCCAGCATTTT. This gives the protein CASSQVQGLEPQHF.

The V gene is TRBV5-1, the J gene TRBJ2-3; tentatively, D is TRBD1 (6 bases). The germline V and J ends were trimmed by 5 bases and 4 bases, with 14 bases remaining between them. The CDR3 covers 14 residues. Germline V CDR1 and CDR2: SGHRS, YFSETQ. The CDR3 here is CASSWTARADTQYF. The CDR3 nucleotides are TGCGCCAGCAGTTGGACAGCGCGGGCAGATACGCAGTATTTT. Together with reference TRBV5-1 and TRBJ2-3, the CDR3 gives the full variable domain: KAGVTQTPRYLIKTRGQQVTLSCSPISGHRSVSWYQQTPGQGLQFLFEYFSETQRNKGNFPGRFSGRQFSNSRSEMNVSTLELGDSALYLCASSWTARADTQYFGPGTRLTVL.

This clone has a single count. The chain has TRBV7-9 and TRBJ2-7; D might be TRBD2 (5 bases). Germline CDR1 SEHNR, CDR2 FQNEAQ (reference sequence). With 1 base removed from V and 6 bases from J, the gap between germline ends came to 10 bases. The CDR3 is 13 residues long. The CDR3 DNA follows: TGTGCCAGCAGCTTAGAACTAGGTGGCGAGCAGTACTTC. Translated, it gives CASSLELGGEQYF.

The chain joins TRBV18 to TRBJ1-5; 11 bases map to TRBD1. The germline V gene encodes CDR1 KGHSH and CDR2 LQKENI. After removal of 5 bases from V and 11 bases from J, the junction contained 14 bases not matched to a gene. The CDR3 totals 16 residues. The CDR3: CASSRKGTGGSEAQHF. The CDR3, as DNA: TGTGCCAGCTCAAGGAAAGGGACAGGGGGTTCCGAGGCCCAGCATTTT.

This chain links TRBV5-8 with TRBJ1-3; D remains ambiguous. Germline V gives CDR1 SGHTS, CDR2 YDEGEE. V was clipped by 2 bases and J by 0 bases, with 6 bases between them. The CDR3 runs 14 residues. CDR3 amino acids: CASSFPSSGNTIYF. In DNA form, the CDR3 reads TGTGCCAGCAGCTTCCCGAGCTCTGGAAACACCATATATTTT.

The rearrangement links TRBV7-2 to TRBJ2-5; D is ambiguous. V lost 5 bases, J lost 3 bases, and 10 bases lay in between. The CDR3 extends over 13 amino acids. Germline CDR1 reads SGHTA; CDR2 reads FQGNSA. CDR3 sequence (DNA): TGTGCCAGCAGCGAGGCAGCAGAAGAGACCCAGTACTTC. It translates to CASSEAAEETQYF.

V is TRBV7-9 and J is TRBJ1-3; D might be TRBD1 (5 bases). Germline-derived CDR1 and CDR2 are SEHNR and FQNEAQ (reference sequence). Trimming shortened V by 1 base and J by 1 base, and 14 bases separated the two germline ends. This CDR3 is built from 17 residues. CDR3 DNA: TGTGCCAGCAGCTTAGATCGGCAGGGAGGGTCTGGAAACACCATATATTTT. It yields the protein CASSLDRQGGSGNTIYF.

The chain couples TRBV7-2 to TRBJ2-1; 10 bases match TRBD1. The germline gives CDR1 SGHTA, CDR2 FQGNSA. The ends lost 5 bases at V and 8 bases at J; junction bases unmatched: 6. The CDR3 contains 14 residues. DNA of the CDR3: TGTGCCAGCAGCGACCGGGACAGGGGCCATGAGCAGTTCTTC. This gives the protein CASSDRDRGHEQFF.

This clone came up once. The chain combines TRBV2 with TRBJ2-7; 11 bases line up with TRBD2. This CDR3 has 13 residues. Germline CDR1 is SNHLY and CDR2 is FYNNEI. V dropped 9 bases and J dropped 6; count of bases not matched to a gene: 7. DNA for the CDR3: TGTGCCAGTAAGGGACTAGCGGCTGCCGAGCAGTACTTC. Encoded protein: CASKGLAAAEQYF.

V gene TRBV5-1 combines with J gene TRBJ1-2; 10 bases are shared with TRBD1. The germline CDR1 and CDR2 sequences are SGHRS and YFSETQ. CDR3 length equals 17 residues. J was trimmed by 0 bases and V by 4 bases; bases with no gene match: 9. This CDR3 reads CASSEDRGGSSNYGYTF. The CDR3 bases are TGCGCCAGCAGCGAGGACAGGGGGGGGAGTTCTAACTATGGCTACACCTTC.

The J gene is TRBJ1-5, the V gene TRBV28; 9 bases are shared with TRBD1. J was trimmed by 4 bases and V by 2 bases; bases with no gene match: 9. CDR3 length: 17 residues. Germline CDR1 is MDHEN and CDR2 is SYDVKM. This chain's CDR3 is CASSLIKWDRANQPQHF. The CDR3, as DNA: TGTGCCAGCAGTTTAATCAAGTGGGACAGGGCTAATCAGCCCCAGCATTTT.